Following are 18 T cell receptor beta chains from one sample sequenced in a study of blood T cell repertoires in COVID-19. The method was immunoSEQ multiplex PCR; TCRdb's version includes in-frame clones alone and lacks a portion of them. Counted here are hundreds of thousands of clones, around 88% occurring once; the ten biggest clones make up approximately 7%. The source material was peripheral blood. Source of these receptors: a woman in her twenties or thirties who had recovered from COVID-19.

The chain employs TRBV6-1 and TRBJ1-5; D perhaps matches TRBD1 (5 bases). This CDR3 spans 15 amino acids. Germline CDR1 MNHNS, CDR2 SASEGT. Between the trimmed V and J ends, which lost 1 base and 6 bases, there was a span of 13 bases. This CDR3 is CASSEERQGGQPQHF. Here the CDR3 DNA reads TGTGCCAGCAGTGAAGAACGGCAGGGCGGTCAGCCCCAGCATTTT.

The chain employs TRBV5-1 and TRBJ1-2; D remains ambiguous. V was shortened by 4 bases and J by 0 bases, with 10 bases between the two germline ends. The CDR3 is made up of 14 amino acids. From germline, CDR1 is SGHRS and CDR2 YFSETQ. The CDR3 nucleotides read TGCGCCAGCAGCGCGGTTTCTTCTAACTATGGCTACACCTTC. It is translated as CASSAVSSNYGYTF.

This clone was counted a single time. CDR3 residues: CASSQYGTGREKLFF. In DNA form, the CDR3 reads TGTGCCAGCTCACAATACGGGACAGGGCGTGAAAAACTGTTTTTT. This chain joins TRBV18 and TRBJ1-4; 9 bases fit TRBD1. CDR3 size: 15 residues. The germline CDR1 and CDR2 sequences are KGHSH and LQKENI. V was clipped by 4 bases and J by 7 bases; unmatched bases: 7.

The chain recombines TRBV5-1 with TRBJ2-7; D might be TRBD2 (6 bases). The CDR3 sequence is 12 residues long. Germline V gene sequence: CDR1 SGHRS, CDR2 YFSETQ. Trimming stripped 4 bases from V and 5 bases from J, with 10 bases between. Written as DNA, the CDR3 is TGCGCCAGCAGCCGGCGGGGCGACGAGCAGTACTTC. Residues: CASSRRGDEQYF.

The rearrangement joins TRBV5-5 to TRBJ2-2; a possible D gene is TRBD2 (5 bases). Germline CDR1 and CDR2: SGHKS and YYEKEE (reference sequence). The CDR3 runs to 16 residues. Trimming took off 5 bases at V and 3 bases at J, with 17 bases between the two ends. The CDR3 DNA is TGTGCCAGCAGGGCCCGGGAAGTCGGTCACACCGGGGAGCTGTTTTTT. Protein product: CASRAREVGHTGELFF.

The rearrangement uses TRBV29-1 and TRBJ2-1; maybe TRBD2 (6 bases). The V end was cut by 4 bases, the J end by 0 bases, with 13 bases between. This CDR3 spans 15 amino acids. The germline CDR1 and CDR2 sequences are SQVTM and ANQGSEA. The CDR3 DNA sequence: TGCAGCGTTGCTCTAGCGTCCAGCTCCTACAATGAGCAGTTCTTC. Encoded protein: CSVALASSSYNEQFF.

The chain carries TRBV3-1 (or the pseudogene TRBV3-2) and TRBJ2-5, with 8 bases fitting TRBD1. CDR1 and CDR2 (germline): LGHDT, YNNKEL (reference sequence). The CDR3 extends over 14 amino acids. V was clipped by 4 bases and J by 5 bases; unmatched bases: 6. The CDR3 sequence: CASSPTGAGETQYF. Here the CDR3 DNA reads TGTGCCAGCAGCCCGACAGGGGCGGGGGAGACCCAGTACTTC.

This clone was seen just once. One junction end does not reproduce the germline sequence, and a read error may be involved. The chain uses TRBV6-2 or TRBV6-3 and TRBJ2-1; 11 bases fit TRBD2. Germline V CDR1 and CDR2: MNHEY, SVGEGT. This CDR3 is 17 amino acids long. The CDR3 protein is CASSYSAASGGKPLVVF. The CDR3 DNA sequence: TGTGCCAGCAGTTACAGTGCGGCTAGCGGGGGGAAACCCTTGGTTGTCTTC.

The CDR3: CASSELGGTGELFF. The CDR3 region has the DNA TGTGCCAGCAGTGAACTGGGGGGAACCGGGGAGCTGTTTTTT. The chain has TRBV6-1 and TRBJ2-2, with D perhaps matching TRBD2 (6 bases). The length of the CDR3 is 14 residues. Germline CDR1 MNHNS, CDR2 SASEGT. Trimming took off 2 bases at V and 5 bases at J, with 9 bases between the two ends.

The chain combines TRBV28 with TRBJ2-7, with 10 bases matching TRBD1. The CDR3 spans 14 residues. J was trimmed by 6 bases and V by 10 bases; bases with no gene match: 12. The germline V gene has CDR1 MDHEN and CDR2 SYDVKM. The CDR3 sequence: CATNPPGQGFEQYF. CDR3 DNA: TGTGCCACCAACCCCCCGGGACAGGGGTTCGAGCAGTACTTC.

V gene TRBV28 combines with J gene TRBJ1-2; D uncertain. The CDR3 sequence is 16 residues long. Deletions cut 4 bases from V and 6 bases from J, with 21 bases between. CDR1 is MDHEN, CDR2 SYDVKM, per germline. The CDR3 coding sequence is TGTGCCAGCAGTTCCTCGACTCGGGGAGGACGAGATGGCTACACCTTC. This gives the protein CASSSSTRGGRDGYTF.

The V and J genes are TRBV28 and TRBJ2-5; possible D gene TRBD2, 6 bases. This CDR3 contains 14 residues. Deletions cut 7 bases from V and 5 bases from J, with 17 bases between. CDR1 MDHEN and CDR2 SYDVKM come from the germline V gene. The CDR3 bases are TGTGCCAGCATCTGGGCGGGGAGTCGCGAGACCCAGTACTTC. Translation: CASIWAGSRETQYF.

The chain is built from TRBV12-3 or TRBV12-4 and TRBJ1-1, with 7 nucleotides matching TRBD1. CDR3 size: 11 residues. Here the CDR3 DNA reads TGTGGGACCCAGGGGGACACTGAAGCTTTCTTT. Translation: CGTQGDTEAFF.

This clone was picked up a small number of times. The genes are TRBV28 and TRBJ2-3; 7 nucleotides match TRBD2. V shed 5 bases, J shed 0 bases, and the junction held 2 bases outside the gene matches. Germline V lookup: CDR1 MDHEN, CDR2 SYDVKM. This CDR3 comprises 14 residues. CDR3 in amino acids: CASSTSVSTDTQYF. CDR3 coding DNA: TGTGCCAGCAGTACTAGCGTCAGCACAGATACGCAGTATTTT.

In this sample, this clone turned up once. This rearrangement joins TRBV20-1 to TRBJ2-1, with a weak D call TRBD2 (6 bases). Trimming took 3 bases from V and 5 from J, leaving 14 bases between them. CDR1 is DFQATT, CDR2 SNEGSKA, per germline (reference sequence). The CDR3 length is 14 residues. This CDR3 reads CSASLRGSNNEQFF. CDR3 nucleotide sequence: TGCAGTGCTAGTTTGCGGGGTTCGAACAATGAGCAGTTCTTC.

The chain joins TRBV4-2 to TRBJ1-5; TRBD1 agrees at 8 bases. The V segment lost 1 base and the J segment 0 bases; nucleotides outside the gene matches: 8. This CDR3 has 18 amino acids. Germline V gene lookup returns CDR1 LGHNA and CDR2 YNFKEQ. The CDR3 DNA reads TGTGCCAGCAGCCAAGGTGTACAGGGGGGGGTTAGCAATCAGCCCCAGCATTTT. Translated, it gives CASSQGVQGGVSNQPQHF.

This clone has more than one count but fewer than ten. The CDR3 nucleotides read TGCGCCAGCAGCCCCGACAGGGGAAATCAGCCCCAGCATTTT. Protein sequence: CASSPDRGNQPQHF. The rearrangement joins TRBV5-1 to TRBJ1-5; TRBD1 agrees at 8 bases. From germline, CDR1 is SGHRS and CDR2 YFSETQ. V lost 4 bases to trimming and J lost 4 bases; unmatched junction nucleotides: 4. The CDR3 has 14 residues.

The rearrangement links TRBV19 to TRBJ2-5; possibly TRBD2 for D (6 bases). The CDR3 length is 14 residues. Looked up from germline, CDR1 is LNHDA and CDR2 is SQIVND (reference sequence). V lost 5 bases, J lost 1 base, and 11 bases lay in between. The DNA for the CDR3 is TGTGCCAGTAGTGGCGGGGCCGGCCAAGAGACCCAGTACTTC. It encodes CASSGGAGQETQYF.